What follows is one T cell receptor (beta chain) and its context. Antigen unknown. This specimen belongs to a study of cytomegalovirus exposure and HLA in healthy donors. Findings of the study overall: An assumption of roughly uniform sequencing depth across donors underlay the presence/absence analyses. Evidence from a later analysis indicated that most CMV-associated TCR beta chains looked HLA-restricted.

The CDR3 loop spans 13 amino acids. V was shortened by 6 bases and J by 1 base, with 9 bases between the two germline ends. Per germline, CDR1 MDHEN and CDR2 SYDVKM. Vbeta (60) and Jbeta (13) primers were used in the PCR. TCRdb's copy holds only in-frame clones and misses some; the assay was immunoSEQ multiplex PCR. The table includes about 170,000 clones, approximately 81% detected once. This receptor was taken from a male donor in good health and CMV-seronegative. The sequenced sample consisted of PBMCs. The chain carries TRBV28 and TRBJ1-1, with D possibly being TRBD1 (5 bases). The DNA of the CDR3 is TGTGCCAGCAGGGGGCCCACGAACACTGAAGCTTTCTTT. This gives the protein CASRGPTNTEAFF.